These 26 T cell receptor beta chains share one sample of origin, sequenced in a study of blood T cells in healthy people across ages. Together with a sample-barcoded 5' primer, a J-beta primer mix was included in a second PCR lasting roughly 6 to 12 cycles. Using its own MiXCR run on the 5' RACE reads, TCRdb lists one record per CDR3 protein. The sample consists of 1.5 million to 2 million distinct CDR3 sequences, just under 50% of them appearing once. Sequenced sample: blood. All receptors come from a woman in her forties in good health.

This chain links TRBV6-5 with TRBJ2-1, with a possible D match to TRBD2 (5 bases). The V end lost 2 bases, the J end lost 5 bases, and 7 bases lay between the germline ends. The length of the CDR3 is 13 residues. The germline V gene has CDR1 MNHEY and CDR2 SVGAGI. The CDR3 is CASSYGSNNEQFF. The CDR3 nucleotides are TGTGCCAGCAGTTACGGGAGCAACAATGAGCAGTTCTTC.

The V gene is TRBV4-1, the J gene TRBJ2-5, with 10 bases fitting TRBD2. This CDR3 comprises 17 residues. In germline, CDR1 is MGHRA, CDR2 YSYEKL. The ends lost 1 base at V and 7 bases at J; junction bases unmatched: 12. CDR3 loop: CASSQGDWTSGPRTQYF. In nucleotides, the CDR3 is TGCGCCAGCAGCCAAGGGGATTGGACTAGCGGCCCCAGGACCCAGTACTTC.

This clonotype was observed a handful of times. The chain uses TRBV29-1 and TRBJ1-2, with 7 bases identical to TRBD1. V lost 6 bases, J lost 4 bases, and 5 bases stayed unmatched. The germline V gene has CDR1 SQVTM and CDR2 ANQGSEA. The CDR3 spans 12 residues. CDR3: CSVARDSYGYTF. CDR3 bases: TGCAGCGTCGCAAGGGACAGCTATGGCTACACCTTC.

This chain uses TRBV6-2 or TRBV6-3 with TRBJ1-2; D remains unclear. Germline V CDR1 and CDR2: MNHEY, SVGEGT. V was pared by 6 bases and J by 13 bases, with 15 bases between. The CDR3 spans 11 residues. CDR3 residues: CASSQGWDPTF. As DNA, the CDR3 is TGTGCCAGCAGCCAAGGTTGGGATCCCACCTTC.

This clonotype was seen just once. This chain links TRBV20-1 with TRBJ2-5, with a weak D call TRBD2 (5 bases). Germline CDR1 and CDR2: DFQATT and SNEGSKA (reference sequence). The CDR3 consists of 12 residues. V was clipped by 5 bases and J by 4 bases, with 11 bases between them. The CDR3 region is CSAGGIGETQYF. The DNA of the CDR3 is TGCAGTGCTGGAGGAATCGGAGAGACCCAGTACTTC.

V gene TRBV6-6 combines with J gene TRBJ2-3; TRBD1 matches at 12 bases. With V trimmed by 6 bases and J by 5 bases, 9 bases remained unmatched. Germline V gives CDR1 MNHNY, CDR2 SVGAGI (reference sequence). The CDR3 runs to 16 residues. The CDR3 nucleotides read TGTGCCAGCAGCACCGGGACAGGGGGCGCAAAAGATACGCAGTATTTT. Translating gives CASSTGTGGAKDTQYF.

A few counts support this clonotype. V and J are TRBV3-1 and TRBJ2-1; D is uncertain. V lost 7 bases, J lost 2 bases, and 9 bases lay in between. CDR3 length: 13 residues. Looked up from germline, CDR1 is LGHDT and CDR2 is YNNKEL (reference sequence). The CDR3 here is CASTARTYNEQFF. The CDR3 DNA sequence: TGTGCCAGCACGGCTAGGACCTACAATGAGCAGTTCTTC.

The rearrangement links TRBV6-2 or TRBV6-3 to TRBJ2-1, with D perhaps matching TRBD1 (6 bases). V was shortened by 1 base and J by 3 bases, with 28 bases between the two germline ends. Germline lookup yields CDR1 MNHEY and CDR2 SVGEGT. The CDR3 has 21 amino acids. CDR3 coding DNA: TGTGCCAGCAGTTACTACACCGGTTGGTCCAGGGGTTTCGAGTTCTACAATGAGCAGTTCTTC. It encodes CASSYYTGWSRGFEFYNEQFF.

The chain joins TRBV7-2 to TRBJ2-5; D assignment may be TRBD1 or TRBD2 (7 bases each). Germline CDR1 SGHTA, CDR2 FQGNSA. The CDR3 totals 15 residues. V was clipped by 7 bases and J by 3 bases, with 18 bases between them. The CDR3 DNA sequence: TGTGCCAGCACGTCCCAGGGGGGGATGGAAGAGACCCAGTACTTC. Protein: CASTSQGGMEETQYF.

The chain recombines TRBV12-3 or TRBV12-4 with TRBJ2-6, with unresolved D. CDR3 length equals 19 residues. Trimming pared 3 bases from V and 0 bases from J, leaving 18 bases between. The CDR3 region is CASSFSFWAQISGANVLTF. CDR3 nucleotides: TGTGCCAGCAGTTTCAGTTTTTGGGCCCAAATCTCTGGGGCCAACGTCCTGACTTTC.

The chain has TRBV6-6 and TRBJ2-1, with a possible D match to TRBD1 (7 bases). CDR1 is MNHNY, CDR2 SVGAGI, per germline (reference sequence). The CDR3 sequence is 15 residues long. Trimming stripped 6 bases from V and 6 bases from J, with 18 bases between. In DNA, the CDR3 is TGTGCCAGCAGCTCCTCAGGGGGACTGTCCAATGAGCAGTTCTTC. Protein product: CASSSSGGLSNEQFF.

The chain joins TRBV6-1 to TRBJ2-5; D not resolved. TRBJ2-7 explains the end of the DNA better; the J call may be wrong. CDR1 and CDR2 (germline): MNHNS, SASEGT. The CDR3 is 13 residues long. CDR3 DNA: TGTGCCAGCAGTGACACGGTAGACTTCGAGCAGTACTTC. Residues: CASSDTVDFEQYF.

The CDR3 DNA sequence: TGTGCCACCAGCGTACCCGGACGGAGTGTCACTGAAGCTTTCTTT. This gives the protein CATSVPGRSVTEAFF. J is TRBJ1-1 and V is TRBV15; D unclear. The germline gives CDR1 LNHNV, CDR2 YYDKDF (reference sequence). The V and J ends lost 5 bases and 4 bases respectively, with 17 bases between them. CDR3 length equals 15 residues.

The V and J genes are TRBV7-2 and TRBJ2-3; 8 bases align to TRBD2. Trimming cost V 5 bases and J 3 bases; bases outside gene matches: 19. The CDR3 covers 19 residues. Germline CDR1 and CDR2: SGHTA and FQGNSA. CDR3 sequence: CASSETKDGRGGPTDTQYF. The CDR3, as DNA: TGTGCCAGCAGCGAAACTAAGGATGGCCGCGGGGGGCCTACAGATACGCAGTATTTT.

V is TRBV4-2 and J is TRBJ1-2; D remains ambiguous. The CDR3 runs 14 residues. The germline gives CDR1 LGHNA, CDR2 YNFKEQ. Trimming took off 0 bases at V and 8 bases at J, with 13 bases between the two ends. The CDR3: CASSQEASPGGYTF. CDR3 nucleotide sequence: TGTGCCAGCAGCCAAGAGGCCAGCCCGGGGGGCTACACCTTC.

The chain employs TRBV4-3 and TRBJ2-3, with D perhaps given as TRBD1 or TRBD2 (6 bases each). Germline V gene sequence: CDR1 LGHNA, CDR2 YSLEER. The ends were cut back, 3 bases at V and 2 bases at J, with 12 bases in the middle. The CDR3 extends over 15 amino acids. In DNA form, the CDR3 reads TGCGCCAGCAGCCACCGCTGGGGGGCCACAGATACGCAGTATTTT. It codes for CASSHRWGATDTQYF.

This rearrangement joins TRBV29-1 to TRBJ1-4; D is possibly TRBD1 (5 bases). The CDR3 runs to 14 residues. Germline lookup yields CDR1 SQVTM and CDR2 ANQGSEA. V was pared by 6 bases and J by 7 bases, with 18 bases between. The CDR3 region has the DNA TGCAGCGTCGGGACGGGGACTAGCCCTGAAAAACTGTTTTTT. Translating it yields CSVGTGTSPEKLFF.

In its sample, this clonotype was seen a few times. The J gene is TRBJ2-5, the V gene TRBV9; 9 nucleotides align to TRBD1. Losses at the gene ends were 5 bases for V and 4 bases for J; bases not matched to a gene: 9. The CDR3 totals 15 residues. CDR1 SGDLS and CDR2 YYNGEE come from the germline V gene. The CDR3 spells CASSAGQGRGETQYF. The CDR3 nucleotides read TGTGCCAGCAGTGCAGGACAGGGGAGAGGAGAGACCCAGTACTTC.

V gene TRBV20-1 combines with J gene TRBJ2-1; TRBD2 aligns across 10 bases. The J segment lost 0 bases and the V segment lost 6 bases, leaving 8 bases of the junction unmatched. The CDR3 spans 16 residues. The germline V gene has CDR1 DFQATT and CDR2 SNEGSKA (reference sequence). The CDR3 nucleotides read TGCAGTGCCTCTAGCGGGGGTGATGTCTCCTACAATGAGCAGTTCTTC. The encoded protein is CSASSGGDVSYNEQFF.

This rearrangement joins TRBV25-1 to TRBJ2-3; 9 nucleotides agree with TRBD1. Germline CDR1 and CDR2: MGHDK and SYGVNS. J lost 8 bases, V lost 5 bases, and 8 bases had no gene match. CDR3 size: 14 residues. DNA for the CDR3: TGTGCCAGCAGTAAGACAGGGGGGACTGTTACGCAGTATTTT. Translation gives CASSKTGGTVTQYF.

The rearrangement joins TRBV4-3 to TRBJ2-6; TRBD2 aligns across 7 bases. This CDR3 is 18 amino acids long. Germline assignment: CDR1 LGHNA and CDR2 YSLEER. The V segment lost 0 bases and the J segment 1 base; nucleotides outside the gene matches: 6. DNA of the CDR3: TGCGCCAGCAGCCAAGAGCCGGGAGGCTCTTCTGGGGCCAACGTCCTGACTTTC. Its translation: CASSQEPGGSSGANVLTF.

The V and J genes are TRBV20-1 and TRBJ2-7, with 9 positions matching TRBD2. Germline CDR1 reads DFQATT; CDR2 reads SNEGSKA (reference sequence). This CDR3 spans 14 amino acids. V dropped 6 bases and J dropped 0; count of bases not matched to a gene: 6. The chain's CDR3 is CSAGTSRSSYEQYF. The CDR3 bases are TGCAGTGCCGGGACTAGCCGTAGCTCCTACGAGCAGTACTTC.

The chain joins TRBV9 to TRBJ2-1; 9 bases match TRBD1. The V gene's germline CDR1 is SGDLS and CDR2 YYNGEE. The V segment lost 0 bases and the J segment 7 bases; nucleotides outside the gene matches: 2. CDR3 length equals 14 residues. CDR3 bases: TGTGCCAGCAGCGTAGGGGACAGGGAAAATGAGCAGTTCTTC. Translating it yields CASSVGDRENEQFF. The entire variable domain, with the rest obtained from reference TRBV9 and TRBJ2-1, is as follows: DSGVTQTPKHLITATGQRVTLRCSPRSGDLSVYWYQQSLDQGLQFLIQYYNGEERAKGNILERFSAQQFPDLHSELNLSSLELGDSALYFCASSVGDRENEQFFGPGTRLTVL.

This clonotype has only a few counts. The chain is built from TRBV5-4 and TRBJ2-1; 10 bases fit TRBD2. V shed 6 bases and J 7 bases; nucleotides not matched to a gene: 10. The CDR3 has 15 residues. The germline V gene has CDR1 SGHNT and CDR2 YYREEE (reference sequence). The chain's CDR3 is CASTRLAGYWNEQFF. CDR3 nucleotides: TGTGCCAGCACAAGACTAGCGGGCTATTGGAATGAGCAGTTCTTC.

The CDR3 is CASKVRRQSLYGYTF. For the CDR3, the DNA is TGTGCCAGCAAGGTTCGGAGGCAGAGTCTCTATGGCTACACCTTC. The chain couples TRBV7-2 to TRBJ1-2; the D is unclear. From germline, CDR1 is SGHTA and CDR2 FQGNSA. The length of the CDR3 is 15 residues. V lost 7 bases, J lost 4 bases, and 19 bases lay in between.

V is TRBV29-1 and J is TRBJ2-5; D may be TRBD2 (6 bases). The CDR3 is 17 amino acids. The V end lost 6 bases, the J end lost 5 bases, and 28 bases lay between the germline ends. The germline CDR1 and CDR2 sequences are SQVTM and ANQGSEA. The CDR3 DNA follows: TGCAGCGTCGACGATGGGGACTTGCAGGTAGACCGTGAGACCCAGTACTTC. Translating gives CSVDDGDLQVDRETQYF.